Included here is one T cell receptor beta chain sequence, with context. Its antigen is not known. The record originates from a study of T cell responses to AZD1222 COVID-19 vaccine. Findings and limits, study-wide: There were vaccine-associated CD4 TCRs across spike, dominant at 160-218 and 743-854. Repertoire samples came only from after the peak T cell response. Regions left unmutated in variants are reportedly the target of nearly half of spike-specific TCRs.

Germline V CDR1 and CDR2: SGHNT, YYREEE (reference sequence). Between the trimmed V and J ends, which lost 0 bases and 12 bases, there was a span of 12 bases. The CDR3 is made up of 13 amino acids. The assay was immunoSEQ multiplex PCR, and TCRdb's table has in-frame clones only and misses some. The table records around 71,000 clones, roughly 80% of them present only once. The sequence was collected from an adult in good health. The specimen comprised peripheral blood, sampled on day 0 of AZD1222 vaccination. The rearrangement uses TRBV5-4 and TRBJ1-4; D is perhaps TRBD1 (6 bases). CDR3 sequence reads: CASSLGRDTQLFF. The CDR3 DNA reads TGTGCCAGCAGCTTGGGACGGGACACACAACTGTTTTTT. Combining the CDR3 with reference TRBV5-4 and TRBJ1-4 gives the whole variable domain ETGVTQSPTHLIKTRGQQVTLRCSSQSGHNTVSWYQQALGQGPQFIFQYYREEENGRGNFPPRFSGLQFPNYSSELNVNALELDDSALYLCASSLGRDTQLFFGSGTQLSVL.